The 30 T cell receptor beta chains listed next were all sequenced from one sample in a study of blood T cells in healthy people across ages. With a J-beta primer mix and a sample-barcoded 5' primer, a second PCR ran about 7 to 11 cycles. MiXCR, applied by TCRdb to the 5' RACE reads, yields one record per CDR3 protein. The table records 1,100,000 or so distinct CDR3 sequences, around 43% of them present only once. Sequencing input: blood. The receptors stem from a woman aged 60 to 75 in good health.

Only one count was recorded for this clonotype. The gene calls are TRBV27 and TRBJ1-5, with D maybe TRBD1 (6 bases). Germline CDR1 and CDR2: MNHEY and SMNVEV (reference sequence). The CDR3 spans 14 residues. V lost 4 bases to trimming and J lost 9 bases, with 16 bases between them. As DNA, the CDR3 is TGTGCCAGCAGTTACCAACAGGGCCCGTGGCCCCAGCATTTT. Its protein is CASSYQQGPWPQHF.

This clonotype was seen once. The chain combines TRBV2 with TRBJ2-5; the match to TRBD1 covers 8 bases. V lost 10 bases to trimming and J lost 11 bases; unmatched junction nucleotides: 12. Germline values: CDR1 SNHLY, CDR2 FYNNEI. The CDR3 contains 12 residues. The DNA for the CDR3 is TGTGCCACCGTGGACAGGGTAAATGAGCAGTACTTC. It yields the protein CATVDRVNEQYF.

This clonotype is a singleton in its sample. V usage is TRBV10-1 and J usage is TRBJ1-6; D call uncertain. V was cut by 7 bases and J by 5 bases, with 9 bases left in between. The germline gives CDR1 WNHNN, CDR2 SYGVQD (reference sequence). The length of the CDR3 is 13 residues. CDR3 sequence: CASTADNNSPLHF. The CDR3, as DNA: TGCGCCAGCACGGCAGACAATAATTCACCCCTCCACTTT.

Many counts were recorded for this clonotype. The rearrangement links TRBV9 to TRBJ2-3; TRBD2 matches 7 bases. This CDR3 has 18 amino acids. V was pared by 4 bases and J by 4 bases, with 18 bases of the junction left unmatched. The germline V gene encodes CDR1 SGDLS and CDR2 YYNGEE. The CDR3 sequence: CASSQGVGGSGAPDTQYF. The CDR3 nucleotides are TGTGCCAGCAGCCAGGGCGTAGGCGGGAGCGGGGCCCCAGATACGCAGTATTTT.

The chain uses TRBV13 and TRBJ2-4, with TRBD1 matching 10 bases. The junction had 4 bases not matched to a gene; V was cut back by 3 bases and J by 8 bases. Germline loops: CDR1 PRHDT, CDR2 FYEKMQ (reference sequence). The CDR3 runs 14 residues. In DNA form, the CDR3 reads TGTGCCAGCAGCTTGGGACAGGGGTTTGACATTCAGTACTTC. It yields the protein CASSLGQGFDIQYF.

CDR3 protein: CSARDGVGGIYNEQFF. The CDR3 nucleotides read TGCAGTGCTAGAGATGGAGTGGGGGGGATTTACAATGAGCAGTTCTTC. The V gene is TRBV20-1, the J gene TRBJ2-1, with 7 bases identical to TRBD2. Losses at the gene ends were 0 bases for V and 4 bases for J; bases not matched to a gene: 9. CDR3 length: 16 amino acids. Germline CDR1 is DFQATT and CDR2 is SNEGSKA (reference sequence).

This clonotype appeared a few times. This chain uses TRBV21-1 with TRBJ2-3; TRBD1 is the table's D call and was not checked against the DNA. TRBV21-1 is given as a pseudogene. This CDR3 contains 17 residues. CDR3: CASSKAMGRPACDTQYF. DNA of the CDR3: TGTGCCAGCAGCAAAGCGATGGGACGCCCGGCATGTGATACGCAGTATTTT.

In regard to this clonotype: The CDR3 carries no conserved terminal phenylalanine or tryptophan, so it likely arises from a read error. The V and J genes are TRBV19 and TRBJ1-4; no firm D call. CDR1 is LNHDA, CDR2 SQIVND, per germline (reference sequence). V lost 6 bases and J lost 7, with 9 bases in between. The CDR3 has 12 residues. CDR3 amino acids: CASSEAGEKLFY. The CDR3 DNA sequence: TGTGCCAGTAGCGAGGCTGGTGAAAAACTGTTTTAT.

V gene TRBV11-2 combines with J gene TRBJ2-7, with 10 bases lining up with TRBD2. V trimming: 3 bases; J trimming: 7 bases; junction bases outside the gene matches: 12. The CDR3 length is 16 residues. CDR1 and CDR2 (germline): SGHAT, FQNNGV. The CDR3 is CASSLSRASGSYEQYF. In DNA, the CDR3 is TGTGCCAGCAGCTTGAGTCGGGCTAGCGGGAGCTATGAGCAGTACTTC. The complete variable domain, with remaining parts taken from reference TRBV11-2 and TRBJ2-7, reads EAGVAQSPRYKIIEKRQSVAFWCNPISGHATLYWYQQILGQGPKLLIQFQNNGVVDDSQLPKDRFSAERLKGVDSTLKIQPAKLEDSAVYLCASSLSRASGSYEQYFGPGTRLTVT.

The chain couples TRBV12-3 or TRBV12-4 to TRBJ2-3, with 9 bases that match TRBD2. V shed 3 bases and J 5 bases; nucleotides not matched to a gene: 12. The CDR3 runs 17 residues. The CDR3, as DNA: TGTGCCAGCAGTTTTCGAACCCTAGCGGGATCGGGAGATACGCAGTATTTT. Amino acid sequence: CASSFRTLAGSGDTQYF.

The chain combines TRBV5-1 with TRBJ2-4; D is perhaps TRBD1 or TRBD2 (5 bases each). The J call may not be correct, given that the DNA end is closer to TRBJ2-7. Germline lookup yields CDR1 SGHRS and CDR2 YFSETQ. The CDR3 is made up of 14 amino acids. CDR3 amino acids: CASSLDWAGTEQYF. CDR3 bases: TGCGCCAGCAGCTTGGACTGGGCTGGGACCGAGCAGTACTTC.

In regard to this clonotype: A junction end diverges from the germline sequence, so it may reflect a read error. The gene calls are TRBV6-6 and TRBJ2-3; D might be TRBD1 or TRBD2, each matching 6 bases. The germline V gene has CDR1 MNHNY and CDR2 SVGAGI (reference sequence). The CDR3 length is 16 residues. The CDR3 protein is CASSLRDFGGTVTQYF. The CDR3, as DNA: TGTGCCAGCAGTTTAAGGGATTTCGGGGGCACAGTTACGCAGTATTTT.

This clonotype was observed a single time. V is TRBV20-1 and J is TRBJ2-7; D may correspond to TRBD1 or TRBD2 (5 bases each). Between the trimmed V and J ends, which lost 4 bases and 3 bases, there was a span of 13 bases. Germline CDR1 and CDR2: DFQATT and SNEGSKA (reference sequence). This CDR3 spans 13 amino acids. DNA of the CDR3: TGCAGTGCTAAAGGGACGAAAGTCTACGAGCAGTACTTC. The encoded protein is CSAKGTKVYEQYF.

This clonotype was observed a handful of times. The chain joins TRBV29-1 to TRBJ2-7; TRBD1 matches 9 bases. Looked up from germline, CDR1 is SQVTM and CDR2 is ANQGSEA. This CDR3 has 14 residues. The V gene end was trimmed by 0 bases and the J gene end by 3 bases; junction bases not matched to a gene: 3. Here the CDR3 reads CSVEDRDRDYEQYF. CDR3 nucleotides: TGCAGCGTTGAAGATCGGGACAGGGACTACGAGCAGTACTTC.

A remark on this clonotype: Relative to the germline gene, one junction end is altered; a read error may explain this. This chain links TRBV7-9 with TRBJ2-1; D is possibly TRBD2 (5 bases). The CDR3 loop spans 14 amino acids. The V gene's germline CDR1 is SEHNR and CDR2 FQNEAQ (reference sequence). The chain's CDR3 is CASSYSGSDYEKFF. CDR3 coding DNA: TGTGCCAGCAGCTACTCCGGAAGCGACTATGAGAAGTTCTTC. Full variable domain (missing parts from reference TRBV7-9 and TRBJ2-1): DTGVSQNPRHKITKRGQNVTFRCDPISEHNRLYWYRQTLGQGPEFLTYFQNEAQLEKSRLLSDRFSAERPKGSFSTLEIQRTEQGDSAMYLCASSYSGSDYEKFFGPGTRLTVL.

A word on this clonotype: This could be a read error, since a much larger clone is one nucleotide away. This chain joins TRBV6-6 and TRBJ2-7; D is undetermined. The CDR3 runs 15 residues. The germline V and J ends were trimmed by 4 bases and 7 bases, with 20 bases remaining between them. CDR1 is MNHNY, CDR2 SVGAGI, per germline (reference sequence). DNA for the CDR3: TGTGCCAGCAGTTGGGATCCAAGCTCCTACAATGAGCAGTACTTC. Its protein product is CASSWDPSSYNEQYF.

A few counts support this clonotype. J is TRBJ2-1 and V is TRBV5-1; D gene uncertain. Germline V gene lookup returns CDR1 SGHRS and CDR2 YFSETQ. Trimming took off 1 base at V and 7 bases at J, with 12 bases between the two ends. CDR3 size: 14 residues. In DNA, the CDR3 is TGCGCCAGCAGCTTGCTAAACTTGGGTAATGAGCAGTTCTTC. Translating it yields CASSLLNLGNEQFF. The whole variable domain, filled in from reference TRBV5-1 and TRBJ2-1, reads KAGVTQTPRYLIKTRGQQVTLSCSPISGHRSVSWYQQTPGQGLQFLFEYFSETQRNKGNFPGRFSGRQFSNSRSEMNVSTLELGDSALYLCASSLLNLGNEQFFGPGTRLTVL.

This clonotype has a handful of counts. The gene calls are TRBV27 and TRBJ2-5, with D perhaps matching TRBD2 (7 bases). CDR1 and CDR2 from the germline V gene are MNHEY and SMNVEV (reference sequence). Trimming took 4 bases from V and 5 from J, leaving 14 bases between them. The CDR3 runs to 14 residues. The CDR3 DNA sequence: TGTGCCAGCAGTTCTCGGGGGGCGGAGGAGACCCAGTACTTC. It is translated as CASSSRGAEETQYF.

J is TRBJ2-4 and V is TRBV11-2; D possibly corresponds to TRBD1 (5 bases). Trimming left V 2 bases short and J 8 bases short, with 10 bases between. Germline V gene data show CDR1 as SGHAT and CDR2 as FQNNGV. The CDR3 has 13 residues. CDR3: CASSLQGVDIQYF. For the CDR3, the DNA is TGTGCCAGCAGCTTACAGGGCGTGGACATTCAGTACTTC.

This clonotype was picked up a small number of times. This chain connects TRBV20-1 to TRBJ2-1, with D hard to call. CDR3 length: 13 residues. Germline lookup yields CDR1 DFQATT and CDR2 SNEGSKA (reference sequence). V shed 0 bases and J shed 10 bases, with 13 bases lying between them. This CDR3 is CSARDPFGREQFF. CDR3 DNA: TGCAGTGCTAGAGACCCCTTCGGCCGAGAGCAGTTCTTC.

This clonotype was seen more than once but under ten times. The chain recombines TRBV7-9 with TRBJ2-7, with D uncertain. V shed 2 bases and J shed 6 bases, with 11 bases lying between them. The length of the CDR3 is 13 residues. CDR1 is SEHNR, CDR2 FQNEAQ, per germline (reference sequence). The CDR3 sequence is CASSLPPSREQYF. The CDR3 DNA reads TGTGCCAGCAGCTTACCCCCCAGTCGCGAGCAGTACTTC.

The CDR3 loop reads CAWSTGAGDEQYF. In DNA form, the CDR3 reads TGTGCCTGGAGTACGGGGGCGGGGGACGAGCAGTACTTC. The V and J genes are TRBV30 and TRBJ2-4, with D maybe TRBD2 (7 bases). The J call may be in error: the DNA end matches TRBJ2-7 better. Germline V gene sequence: CDR1 GTSNPN, CDR2 SVGIG (reference sequence). The CDR3 contains 13 residues.

This clonotype was observed a few times. The chain uses TRBV7-3 and TRBJ2-1; tentatively, D is TRBD1 or TRBD2 (5 bases each). V shed 4 bases and J shed 2 bases, with 12 bases lying between them. The CDR3 is 15 residues long. Germline lookup yields CDR1 SGHTA and CDR2 FQGTGA. The chain's CDR3 is CASSSTGTTYNEQFF. In nucleotides, the CDR3 is TGTGCCAGCAGCTCCACCGGGACCACCTACAATGAGCAGTTCTTC.

The V and J genes are TRBV20-1 and TRBJ2-7; 12 nucleotides match TRBD2. Germline CDR1 reads DFQATT; CDR2 reads SNEGSKA (reference sequence). The V segment lost 5 bases and the J segment 4 bases; nucleotides outside the gene matches: 3. The CDR3 loop spans 13 amino acids. CDR3 nucleotides: TGCAGTGCTGCTAGCGGGAGGGCTTACGAGCAGTACTTC. Translated: CSAASGRAYEQYF.

The J gene is TRBJ2-1, the V gene TRBV27, with 10 bases lining up with TRBD2. The J segment lost 7 bases and the V segment lost 4 bases, leaving 16 bases of the junction unmatched. Germline loops: CDR1 MNHEY, CDR2 SMNVEV (reference sequence). This CDR3 comprises 18 residues. The CDR3 spells CASSYLAGDLIPRNEQFF. The CDR3 bases are TGTGCCAGCAGTTACCTAGCGGGAGATCTCATACCCCGGAATGAGCAGTTCTTC.

This clonotype was seen more than once but under ten times. The gene calls are TRBV5-1 and TRBJ2-1; 13 bases match TRBD2. This CDR3 contains 15 residues. Trimming cost V 2 bases and J 9 bases; bases outside gene matches: 5. CDR1 is SGHRS and CDR2 is YFSETQ in the germline V gene. The CDR3 nucleotides are TGCGCCAGCAGCTTACTAGCGGGAGGGCCGGGTGAGCAGTTCTTC. Protein sequence: CASSLLAGGPGEQFF.

The V gene is TRBV6-5, the J gene TRBJ2-7, with 9 bases identical to TRBD1. V gave up 3 bases and J gave up 4 bases; unmatched junction bases: 4. The CDR3 totals 14 residues. CDR1 and CDR2 from the germline V gene are MNHEY and SVGAGI. CDR3 in DNA: TGTGCCAGCAGTTATAGAGGACAGGGGTACGAGCAGTACTTC. It codes for CASSYRGQGYEQYF.

CDR3 bases: TGCAGGCCCTCGAGAGCGGCGGGAGAAGAGACCCAGTACTTC. Protein sequence: CRPSRAAGEETQYF. The V and J genes are TRBV20-1 and TRBJ2-5, with TRBD2 matching 7 bases. This CDR3 spans 14 amino acids. CDR1 and CDR2 (germline): DFQATT, SNEGSKA (reference sequence).

This clonotype has just a few counts. The chain employs TRBV3-1 and TRBJ2-3; unclear D gene. This CDR3 has 14 amino acids. Trimming left V 0 bases short and J 8 bases short, with 12 bases between. CDR1 LGHDT and CDR2 YNNKEL come from the germline V gene (reference sequence). CDR3 DNA sequence: TGTGCCAGCAGCCAAGAAAGCGTGCCAGGTACGCAGTATTTT. It codes for CASSQESVPGTQYF.

This clonotype was seen more than once but under ten times. The chain joins TRBV14 to TRBJ2-7; D might be TRBD1 (5 bases). CDR3 length: 12 residues. Germline V CDR1 and CDR2: SGHDN, FVKESK. V shed 0 bases and J shed 9 bases, with 9 bases lying between them. In DNA, the CDR3 is TGTGCCAGCAGCCAAGATTTCCAGGGGCAGTACTTC. As protein: CASSQDFQGQYF.